Presented here are 20 T cell receptor beta chains from one specimen sequenced in a study of cytomegalovirus exposure and HLA in healthy donors. The PCR had 60 Vbeta and 13 Jbeta primers. Sequenced by immunoSEQ multiplex PCR; TCRdb stores in-frame clones only, minus some. The sample consists of over 120,000 clones, roughly 80% of them appearing once. Sequencing was performed on PBMCs. These receptors were obtained from a woman aged 30 to 39 in good health and CMV-seronegative.

The chain has TRBV4-2 and TRBJ1-2; D not certain. Germline-derived CDR1 and CDR2 are LGHNA and YNFKEQ. V lost 3 bases, J lost 4 bases, and 6 bases lay in between. The CDR3 is 12 amino acids. The CDR3 coding sequence is TGTGCCAGCAGCCACCCCGGCTATGGCTACACCTTC. This codes for CASSHPGYGYTF.

This sequence joins TRBV7-2 and TRBJ2-1; D uncertain. Germline values: CDR1 SGHTA, CDR2 FQGNSA. V dropped 3 bases and J dropped 0 bases, with 6 bases sitting between them. This CDR3 comprises 14 residues. The CDR3 bases are TGTGCCAGCAGCTTCTCGAGCTCCTACAATGAGCAGTTCTTC. Translation gives CASSFSSSYNEQFF. Full variable domain (remainder filled in from reference TRBV7-2 and TRBJ2-1): GAGVSQSPSNKVTEKGKDVELRCDPISGHTALYWYRQSLGQGLEFLIYFQGNSAPDKSGLPSDRFSAERTGGSVSTLTIQRTQQEDSAVYLCASSFSSSYNEQFFGPGTRLTVL.

The CDR3 spells CASSSRGGRTDTQYF. The CDR3 bases are TGTGCCAGCAGCTCGCGAGGGGGCCGCACAGATACGCAGTATTTT. The chain joins TRBV7-3 to TRBJ2-3; 7 positions match TRBD1. Per the germline V gene, CDR1 is SGHTA and CDR2 is FQGTGA. J gave up 1 base and V 4 bases, and 5 bases lay outside the gene matches. This CDR3 spans 15 amino acids.

The chain combines TRBV5-1 with TRBJ1-1, with a tentative D call TRBD1 (5 bases). CDR1 SGHRS and CDR2 YFSETQ come from the germline V gene. This CDR3 spans 13 amino acids. V lost 0 bases to trimming and J lost 5 bases, with 8 bases between them. The CDR3 region has the DNA TGCGCCAGCAGCTTGGGTCCAGGGACTGAAGCTTTCTTT. Translated: CASSLGPGTEAFF.

This clone was picked up a small number of times. This chain uses TRBV5-1 with TRBJ1-1, with a weak D call TRBD1 (5 bases). Trimming shortened V by 4 bases and J by 1 base, and 8 bases separated the two germline ends. The CDR3 is made up of 13 amino acids. Germline V gene data show CDR1 as SGHRS and CDR2 as YFSETQ. The CDR3 sequence: CASSADRNTEAFF. DNA for the CDR3: TGCGCCAGCAGCGCCGACAGGAACACTGAAGCTTTCTTT.

With respect to this clone: The junction and the germline gene differ at one end; a read error may be behind it. This chain links TRBV6-1 with TRBJ2-4; 12 bases fit TRBD2. This CDR3 comprises 15 residues. Per germline, CDR1 MNHNS and CDR2 SASEGT. The CDR3 DNA reads TGTGCCAGCAGTGAGACTAGCGGGAGCCCCGATAAGCCTAGGTTT. Translation gives CASSETSGSPDKPRF.

This clone was seen only a few times. J is TRBJ1-1 and V is TRBV11-2, with D hard to call. Germline V gene data show CDR1 as SGHAT and CDR2 as FQNNGV. V lost 0 bases and J 2 bases, leaving 4 bases between the germline ends. The CDR3 extends over 13 amino acids. Written as DNA, the CDR3 is TGTGCCAGCAGCTTAGACAGTAACACTGAAGCTTTCTTT. Amino acid sequence: CASSLDSNTEAFF.

The chain links TRBV7-9 to TRBJ1-6; D not resolved. Per the germline V gene, CDR1 is SEHNR and CDR2 is FQNEAQ (reference sequence). This CDR3 comprises 13 residues. Trimming removed 2 bases from V and 10 bases from J, with 9 bases in between. The CDR3 sequence is CASSLIEGSPLHF. The CDR3 bases are TGTGCCAGCAGCTTAATCGAGGGCTCACCCCTCCACTTT. Based on the CDR3 plus reference TRBV7-9 and TRBJ1-6, the full variable domain is DTGVSQNPRHKITKRGQNVTFRCDPISEHNRLYWYRQTLGQGPEFLTYFQNEAQLEKSRLLSDRFSAERPKGSFSTLEIQRTEQGDSAMYLCASSLIEGSPLHFGNGTRLTVT.

The rearrangement uses TRBV13 and TRBJ2-3; tentatively, D is TRBD2 (5 bases). Germline assignment: CDR1 PRHDT and CDR2 FYEKMQ (reference sequence). The CDR3 covers 15 residues. V dropped 2 bases and J dropped 4 bases, with 13 bases sitting between them. The DNA of the CDR3 is TGTGCCAGCAGCTTAACTAGGGCACGGGCAGATACGCAGTATTTT. Protein: CASSLTRARADTQYF. The full variable domain, rest sourced from reference TRBV13 and TRBJ2-3, is AAGVIQSPRHLIKEKRETATLKCYPIPRHDTVYWYQQGPGQDPQFLISFYEKMQSDKGSIPDRFSAQQFSDYHSELNMSSLELGDSALYFCASSLTRARADTQYFGPGTRLTVL.

The chain combines TRBV7-9 with TRBJ2-6; maybe TRBD2 (5 bases). Germline lookup yields CDR1 SEHNR and CDR2 FQNEAQ (reference sequence). The V end lost 5 bases, the J end lost 4 bases, and 18 bases lay between the germline ends. CDR3 length: 17 amino acids. CDR3 sequence: CASSPEGEGRGANVLTF. Here the CDR3 DNA reads TGTGCCAGCAGCCCAGAGGGTGAGGGAAGAGGGGCCAACGTCCTGACTTTC.

The rearrangement joins TRBV5-6 to TRBJ2-7; tentatively, D is TRBD1 (5 bases). The germline V gene encodes CDR1 SGHDT and CDR2 YYEEEE. V was trimmed by 4 bases and J by 4 bases, leaving 15 bases between them. The CDR3 contains 14 residues. CDR3 DNA: TGTGCCAGCAGCCGGCAGGGTCCGTTATACGAGCAGTACTTC. Residues: CASSRQGPLYEQYF.

This rearrangement joins TRBV6-4 to TRBJ1-4, with 8 bases that match TRBD1. Looked up from germline, CDR1 is MRHNA and CDR2 is SNTAGT. Germline trimming cut 0 bases from V and 5 bases from J; bases unmatched to any gene: 2. The CDR3 is made up of 15 amino acids. The CDR3 DNA sequence: TGTGCCAGCAGTGACTCCCGGACAGGGAATGAAAAACTGTTTTTT. This encodes CASSDSRTGNEKLFF.

CDR3 sequence: CASSQGSERVNSPLHF. The CDR3 DNA reads as TGCGCCAGCAGCCAAGGATCGGAGAGAGTCAATTCACCCCTCCACTTT. This chain links TRBV4-1 with TRBJ1-6; D is ambiguous. The CDR3 contains 16 residues. From germline, CDR1 is MGHRA and CDR2 YSYEKL. With 1 base removed from V and 7 bases from J, the gap between germline ends came to 14 bases.

The chain carries TRBV7-8 and TRBJ2-2; D may be TRBD1 (6 bases). The germline CDR1 and CDR2 sequences are SGHVS and FQNEAQ. V lost 5 bases and J 2 bases, leaving 15 bases between the germline ends. The CDR3 contains 16 residues. The CDR3 here is CASSPRDILNTGELFF. The CDR3 bases are TGTGCCAGCAGCCCTCGGGACATTCTCAACACCGGGGAGCTGTTTTTT.

V usage is TRBV5-1 and J usage is TRBJ1-2; 7 nucleotides line up with TRBD1. Losses at the gene ends were 0 bases for V and 2 bases for J; bases not matched to a gene: 4. Germline CDR1 reads SGHRS; CDR2 reads YFSETQ. This CDR3 region has 15 residues. The CDR3 nucleotides read TGCGCCAGCAGCTTGGCTCCGACAGGGAACTATGGCTACACCTTC. This gives the protein CASSLAPTGNYGYTF. Full variable domain (rest looked up from reference TRBV5-1 and TRBJ1-2): KAGVTQTPRYLIKTRGQQVTLSCSPISGHRSVSWYQQTPGQGLQFLFEYFSETQRNKGNFPGRFSGRQFSNSRSEMNVSTLELGDSALYLCASSLAPTGNYGYTFGSGTRLTVV.

Written as DNA, the CDR3 is TGCGCCTCCAAACAGGGGGAAGGTCTCTATGGCTACACCTTC. Residues: CASKQGEGLYGYTF. The chain recombines TRBV5-1 with TRBJ1-2; 8 bases agree with TRBD1. This CDR3 is built from 14 residues. Germline CDR1 SGHRS, CDR2 YFSETQ. V gave up 10 bases and J gave up 4 bases; unmatched junction bases: 12.

This chain uses TRBV18 with TRBJ1-2; TRBD1 matches at 12 bases. Germline CDR1 and CDR2: KGHSH and LQKENI. Trimming took 4 bases from V and 4 from J; bases not matched to a gene: 4. The CDR3 extends over 15 amino acids. CDR3 sequence (DNA): TGTGCCAGCTCACGAGGGACAGGGGGCTCCTATGGCTACACCTTC. Translating gives CASSRGTGGSYGYTF. The full variable domain, in which reference TRBV18 and TRBJ1-2 provide the parts outside the CDR3, is NAGVMQNPRHLVRRRGQEARLRCSPMKGHSHVYWYRQLPEEGLKFMVYLQKENIIDESGMPKERFSAEFPKEGPSILRIQQVVRGDSAAYFCASSRGTGGSYGYTFGSGTRLTVV.

This clone was observed a few times. The chain links TRBV5-6 to TRBJ1-5; D perhaps matches TRBD1 (6 bases). The CDR3 has 14 amino acids. CDR1 is SGHDT and CDR2 is YYEEEE in the germline V gene. Trimming cost V 1 base and J 3 bases, with 8 bases left between them. In DNA form, the CDR3 reads TGTGCCAGCAGCTTGCAGGGGATCAATCAGCCCCAGCATTTT. Translation gives CASSLQGINQPQHF. The whole variable domain, remainder taken from reference TRBV5-6 and TRBJ1-5, is DAGVTQSPTHLIKTRGQQVTLRCSPKSGHDTVSWYQQALGQGPQFIFQYYEEEERQRGNFPDRFSGHQFPNYSSELNVNALLLGDSALYLCASSLQGINQPQHFGDGTRLSIL.

J is TRBJ2-6 and V is TRBV6-4; D is perhaps TRBD1 (6 bases). From germline, CDR1 is MRHNA and CDR2 SNTAGT. This CDR3 region has 15 residues. V lost 3 bases to trimming and J lost 0 bases, with 6 bases between them. The CDR3 DNA reads as TGTGCCAGCAGTGAGGACAGCTCTGGGGCCAACGTCCTGACTTTC. Translated: CASSEDSSGANVLTF.

The chain is built from TRBV6-6 and TRBJ1-3, with a weak D call TRBD1 (5 bases). The CDR3 runs 15 residues. V shed 7 bases and J shed 0 bases, with 13 bases lying between them. The V gene's germline CDR1 is MNHNY and CDR2 SVGAGI (reference sequence). The CDR3: CASTNAGNSGNTIYF. CDR3 in DNA: TGTGCCAGCACCAATGCAGGGAACTCTGGAAACACCATATATTTT.